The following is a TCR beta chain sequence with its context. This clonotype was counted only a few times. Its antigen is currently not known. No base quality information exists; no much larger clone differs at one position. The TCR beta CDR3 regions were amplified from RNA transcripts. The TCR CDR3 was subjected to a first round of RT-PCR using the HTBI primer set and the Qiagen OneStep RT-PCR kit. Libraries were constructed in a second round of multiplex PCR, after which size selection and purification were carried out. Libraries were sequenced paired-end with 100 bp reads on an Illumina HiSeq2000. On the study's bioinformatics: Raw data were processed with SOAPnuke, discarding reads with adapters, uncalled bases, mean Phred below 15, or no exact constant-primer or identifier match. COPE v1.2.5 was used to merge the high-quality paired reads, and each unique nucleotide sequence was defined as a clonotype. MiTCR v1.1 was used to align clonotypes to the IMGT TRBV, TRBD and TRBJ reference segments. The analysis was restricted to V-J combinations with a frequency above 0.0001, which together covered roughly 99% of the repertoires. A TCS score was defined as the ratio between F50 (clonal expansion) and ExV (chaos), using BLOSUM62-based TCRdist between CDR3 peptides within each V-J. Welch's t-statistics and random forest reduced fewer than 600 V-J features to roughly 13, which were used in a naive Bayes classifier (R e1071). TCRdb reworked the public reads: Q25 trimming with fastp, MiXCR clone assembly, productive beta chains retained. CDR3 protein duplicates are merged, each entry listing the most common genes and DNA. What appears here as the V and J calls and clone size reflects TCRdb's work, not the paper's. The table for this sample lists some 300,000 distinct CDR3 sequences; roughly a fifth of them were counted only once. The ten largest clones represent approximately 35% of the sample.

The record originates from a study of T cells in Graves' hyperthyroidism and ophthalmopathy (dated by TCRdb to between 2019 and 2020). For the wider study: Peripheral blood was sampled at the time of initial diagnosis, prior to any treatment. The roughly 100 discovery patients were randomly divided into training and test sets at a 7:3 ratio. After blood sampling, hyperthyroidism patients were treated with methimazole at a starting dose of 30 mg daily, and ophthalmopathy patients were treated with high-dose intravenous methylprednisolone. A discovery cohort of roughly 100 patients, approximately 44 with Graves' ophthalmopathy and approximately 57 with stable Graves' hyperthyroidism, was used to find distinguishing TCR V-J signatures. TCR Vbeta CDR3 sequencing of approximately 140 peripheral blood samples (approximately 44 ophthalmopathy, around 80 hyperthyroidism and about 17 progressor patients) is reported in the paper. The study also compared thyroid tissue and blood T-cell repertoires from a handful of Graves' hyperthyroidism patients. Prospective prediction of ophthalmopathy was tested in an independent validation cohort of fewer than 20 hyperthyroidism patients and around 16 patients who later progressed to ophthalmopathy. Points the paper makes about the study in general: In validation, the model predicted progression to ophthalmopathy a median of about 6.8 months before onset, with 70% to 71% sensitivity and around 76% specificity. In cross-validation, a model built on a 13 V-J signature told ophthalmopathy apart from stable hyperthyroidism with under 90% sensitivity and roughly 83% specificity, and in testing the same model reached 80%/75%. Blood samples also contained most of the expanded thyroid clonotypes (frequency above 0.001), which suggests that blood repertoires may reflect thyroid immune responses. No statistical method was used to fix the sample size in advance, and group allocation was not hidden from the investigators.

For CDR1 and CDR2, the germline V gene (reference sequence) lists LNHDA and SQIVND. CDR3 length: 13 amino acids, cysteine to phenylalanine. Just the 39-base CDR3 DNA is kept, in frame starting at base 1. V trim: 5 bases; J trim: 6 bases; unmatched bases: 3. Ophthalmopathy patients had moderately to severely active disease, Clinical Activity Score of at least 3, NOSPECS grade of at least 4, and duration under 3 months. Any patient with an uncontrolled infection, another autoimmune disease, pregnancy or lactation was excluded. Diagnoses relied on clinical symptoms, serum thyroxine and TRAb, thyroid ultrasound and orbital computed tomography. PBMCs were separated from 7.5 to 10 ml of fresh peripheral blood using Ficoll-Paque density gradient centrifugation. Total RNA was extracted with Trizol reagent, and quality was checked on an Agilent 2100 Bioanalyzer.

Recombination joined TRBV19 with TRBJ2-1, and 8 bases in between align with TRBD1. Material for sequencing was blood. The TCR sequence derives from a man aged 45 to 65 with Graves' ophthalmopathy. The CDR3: CASSDRGSNEQFF. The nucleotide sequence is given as TGTGCCAGTAGTGACAGGGGTAGCAATGAGCAGTTCTTC.